A selection of T cell receptor beta chains follows, all from one sample in a study of circulating tumor DNA in untreated peripheral T-cell lymphoma. Only in-frame clones appear in the TCRdb table, and some are missing; sequencing was by immunoSEQ multiplex PCR. This table holds about 8,900 clones, around four fifths found once. Specimen: tumor tissue. Every receptor here comes from a human donor with peripheral T-cell lymphoma. Each CDR3 is given with its conserved first and last residue.

V gene	CDR3 protein
TRBV14	CASSQGRYTEAFF
TRBV19	CASRTGGNTEAFF
TRBV1	CASSPKGTSGGGTDTQYF
TRBV6-8	CASSYSSYLGNTEAFF
TRBV11-1	CASSSLAGGKEQYF
TRBV19	CARLLDVNEQFF
TRBV6-8	CASSQSAAQETQYF
TRBV19	CASSPLAGLSYEQYF
TRBV19	CASSPFGQGVYGYTF
TRBV19	CASSPTAELAWRNTEAFF
TRBV19	CASSQQGFNEKLFF
TRBV6-8	CASSRQGLSYNEQFF
TRBV29-1	CSGRGGATDTQYF
TRBV19	CASSLMGDRENTGELFF
TRBV6-8	CASSPPGTGTDTQYF
TRBV19	CASSIGEKLFF
TRBV19	CASSMGSRGYTEVFF
TRBV12-5	CASTLPGQAEAFF
TRBV19	CASSIYGQVINQPQHF
TRBV29-1	CSVLIGFTDTQYF
TRBV19	CASRRTGVTEAFF
TRBV23-1	CASSPMDGTGELFF
TRBV29-1	CSVGSPMNTEAFF
TRBV11-3	CASSSRVGTNEKLFF
TRBV30	CAWIDETGKMNTEAFF
TRBV2	CASRVTANTEAFF
TRBV6-8	CASSKAGQGSAYEQYF
TRBV30	CAWSTLTLTGRSGYTF
TRBV4-1	CASSQVVESNYGYTF
TRBV12-5	CASGRGGSSNTEAFF
TRBV25-1	CASSEGGRGRNTIYF
TRBV15	CATSTTRQPWETQYF
TRBV30	CAWTRVAGLDNEQFF
TRBV6-8	CASSLTTVTGELFF
TRBV29-1	CSVSPAIREGEQYF
TRBV15	CATSHPGSGQETQYF
TRBV15	CATSREGTSNQETQYF
TRBV11-3	CASSPKLQGAEETQYF
TRBV30	CAWSPPGGDTQYF
TRBV19	CASGTGATNEKLFF
TRBV19	CASSIGPTYEQYF